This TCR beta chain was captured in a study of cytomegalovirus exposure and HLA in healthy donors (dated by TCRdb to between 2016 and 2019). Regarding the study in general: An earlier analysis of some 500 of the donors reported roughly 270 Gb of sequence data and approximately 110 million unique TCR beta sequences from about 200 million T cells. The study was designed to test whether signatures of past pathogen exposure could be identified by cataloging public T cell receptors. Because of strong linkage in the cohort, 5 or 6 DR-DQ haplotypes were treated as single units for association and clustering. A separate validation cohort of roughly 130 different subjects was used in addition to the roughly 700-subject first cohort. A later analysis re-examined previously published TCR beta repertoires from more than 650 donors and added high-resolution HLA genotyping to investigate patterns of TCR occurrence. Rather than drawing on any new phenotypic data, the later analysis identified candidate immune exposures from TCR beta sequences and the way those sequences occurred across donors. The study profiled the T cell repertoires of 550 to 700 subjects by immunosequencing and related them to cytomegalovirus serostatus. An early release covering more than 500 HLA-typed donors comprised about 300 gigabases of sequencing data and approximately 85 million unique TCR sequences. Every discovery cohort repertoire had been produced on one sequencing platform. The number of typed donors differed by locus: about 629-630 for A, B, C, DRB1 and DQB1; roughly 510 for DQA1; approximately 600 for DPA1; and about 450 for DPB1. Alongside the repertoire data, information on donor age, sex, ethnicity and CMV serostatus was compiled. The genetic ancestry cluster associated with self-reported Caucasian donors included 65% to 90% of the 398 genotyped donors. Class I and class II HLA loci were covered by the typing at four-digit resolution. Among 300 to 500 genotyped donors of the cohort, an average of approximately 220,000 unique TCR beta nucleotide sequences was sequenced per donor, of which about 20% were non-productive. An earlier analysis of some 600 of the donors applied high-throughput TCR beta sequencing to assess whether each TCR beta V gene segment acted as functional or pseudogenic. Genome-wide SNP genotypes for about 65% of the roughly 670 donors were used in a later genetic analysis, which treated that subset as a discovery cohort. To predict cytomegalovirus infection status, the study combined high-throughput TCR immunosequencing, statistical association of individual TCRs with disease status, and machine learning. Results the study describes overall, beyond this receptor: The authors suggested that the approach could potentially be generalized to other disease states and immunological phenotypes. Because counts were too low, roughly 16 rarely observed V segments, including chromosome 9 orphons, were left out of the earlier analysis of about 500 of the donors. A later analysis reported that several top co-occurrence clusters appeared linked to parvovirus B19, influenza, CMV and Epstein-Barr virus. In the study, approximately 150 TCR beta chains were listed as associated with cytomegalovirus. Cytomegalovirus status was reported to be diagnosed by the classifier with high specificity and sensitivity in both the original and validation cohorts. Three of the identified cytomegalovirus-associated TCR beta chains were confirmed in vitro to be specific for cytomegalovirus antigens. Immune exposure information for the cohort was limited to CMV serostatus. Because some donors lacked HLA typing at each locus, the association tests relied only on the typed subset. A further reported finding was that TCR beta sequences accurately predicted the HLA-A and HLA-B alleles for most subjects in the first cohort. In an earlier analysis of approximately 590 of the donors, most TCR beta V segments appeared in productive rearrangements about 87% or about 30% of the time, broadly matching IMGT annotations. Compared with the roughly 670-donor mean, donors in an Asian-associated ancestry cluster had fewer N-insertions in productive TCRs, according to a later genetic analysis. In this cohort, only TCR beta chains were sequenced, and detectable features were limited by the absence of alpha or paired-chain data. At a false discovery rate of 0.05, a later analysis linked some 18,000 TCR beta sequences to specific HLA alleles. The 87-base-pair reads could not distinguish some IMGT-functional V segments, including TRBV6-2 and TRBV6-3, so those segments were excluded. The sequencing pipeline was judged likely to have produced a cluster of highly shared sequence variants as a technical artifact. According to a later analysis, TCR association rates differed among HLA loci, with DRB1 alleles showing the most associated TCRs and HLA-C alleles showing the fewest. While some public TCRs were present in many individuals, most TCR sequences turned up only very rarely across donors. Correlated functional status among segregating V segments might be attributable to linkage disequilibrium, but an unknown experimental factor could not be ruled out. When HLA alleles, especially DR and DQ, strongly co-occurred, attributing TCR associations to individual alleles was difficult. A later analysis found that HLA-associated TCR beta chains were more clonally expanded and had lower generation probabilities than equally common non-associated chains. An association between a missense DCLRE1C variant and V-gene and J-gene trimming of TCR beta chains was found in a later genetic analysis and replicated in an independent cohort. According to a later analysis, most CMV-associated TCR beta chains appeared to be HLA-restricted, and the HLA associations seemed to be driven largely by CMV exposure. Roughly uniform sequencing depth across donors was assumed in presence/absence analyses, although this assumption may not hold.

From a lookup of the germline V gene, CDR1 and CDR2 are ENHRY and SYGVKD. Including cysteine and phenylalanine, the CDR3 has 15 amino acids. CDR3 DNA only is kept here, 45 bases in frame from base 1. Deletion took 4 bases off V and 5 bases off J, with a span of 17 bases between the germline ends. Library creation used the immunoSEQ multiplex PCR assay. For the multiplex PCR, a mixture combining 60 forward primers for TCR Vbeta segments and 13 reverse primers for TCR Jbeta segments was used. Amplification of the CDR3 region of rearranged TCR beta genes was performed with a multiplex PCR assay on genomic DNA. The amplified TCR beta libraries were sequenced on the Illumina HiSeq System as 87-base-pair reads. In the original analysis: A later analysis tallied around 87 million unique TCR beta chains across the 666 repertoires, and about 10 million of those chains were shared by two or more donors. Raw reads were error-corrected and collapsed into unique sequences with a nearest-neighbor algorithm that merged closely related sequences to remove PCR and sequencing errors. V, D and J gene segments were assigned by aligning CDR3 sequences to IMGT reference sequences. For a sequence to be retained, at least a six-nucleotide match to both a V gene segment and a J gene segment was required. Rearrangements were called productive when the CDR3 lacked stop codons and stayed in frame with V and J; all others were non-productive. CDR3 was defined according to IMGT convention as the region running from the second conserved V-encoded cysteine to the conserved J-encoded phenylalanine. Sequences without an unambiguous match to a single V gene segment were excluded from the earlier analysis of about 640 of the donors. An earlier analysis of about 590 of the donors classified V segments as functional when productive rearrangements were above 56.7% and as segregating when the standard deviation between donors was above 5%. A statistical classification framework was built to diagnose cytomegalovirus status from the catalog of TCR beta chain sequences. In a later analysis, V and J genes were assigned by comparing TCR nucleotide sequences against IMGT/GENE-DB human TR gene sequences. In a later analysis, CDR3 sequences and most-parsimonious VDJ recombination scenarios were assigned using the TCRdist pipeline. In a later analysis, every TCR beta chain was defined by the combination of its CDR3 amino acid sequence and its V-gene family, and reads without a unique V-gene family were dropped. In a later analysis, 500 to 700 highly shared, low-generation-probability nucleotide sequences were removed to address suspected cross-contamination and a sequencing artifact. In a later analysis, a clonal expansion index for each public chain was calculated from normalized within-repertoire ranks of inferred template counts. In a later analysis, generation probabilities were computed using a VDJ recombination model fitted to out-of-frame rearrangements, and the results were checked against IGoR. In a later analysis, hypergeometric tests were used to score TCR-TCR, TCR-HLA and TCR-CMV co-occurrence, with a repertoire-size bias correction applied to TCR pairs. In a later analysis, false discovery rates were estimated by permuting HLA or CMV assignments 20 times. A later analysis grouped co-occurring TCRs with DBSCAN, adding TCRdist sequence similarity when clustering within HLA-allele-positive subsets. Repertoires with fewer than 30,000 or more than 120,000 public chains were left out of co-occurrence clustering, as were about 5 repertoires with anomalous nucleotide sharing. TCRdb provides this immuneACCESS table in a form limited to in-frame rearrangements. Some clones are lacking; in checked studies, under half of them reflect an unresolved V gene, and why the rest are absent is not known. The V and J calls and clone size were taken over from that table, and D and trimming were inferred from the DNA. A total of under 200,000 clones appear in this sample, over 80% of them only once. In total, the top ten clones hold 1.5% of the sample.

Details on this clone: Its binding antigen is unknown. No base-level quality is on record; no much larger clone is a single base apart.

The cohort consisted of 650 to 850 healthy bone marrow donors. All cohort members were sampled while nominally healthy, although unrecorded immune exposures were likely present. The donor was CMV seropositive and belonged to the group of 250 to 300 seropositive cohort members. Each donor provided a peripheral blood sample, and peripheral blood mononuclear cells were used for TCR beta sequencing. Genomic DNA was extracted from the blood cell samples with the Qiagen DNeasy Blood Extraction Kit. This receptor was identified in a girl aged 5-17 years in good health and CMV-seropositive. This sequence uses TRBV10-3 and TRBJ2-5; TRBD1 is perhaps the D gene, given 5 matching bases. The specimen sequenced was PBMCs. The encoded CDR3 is CAISVRQGLSETQYF. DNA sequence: TGTGCCATCAGTGTACGGCAGGGCCTAAGCGAGACCCAGTACTTC.